This TCR beta chain was sequenced for a study of blood T cells in healthy people across ages. Sample donors were healthy Caucasian individuals that came from Russia, aged roughly 6 to 95. Each sample yielded at least 6 million isolated PBMCs. This clonotype was observed many times. Its specificity is not known. Together with a sample-barcoded 5' primer, a J-beta primer mix was included in a second PCR lasting about 6 to 11 cycles. TCRdb used MiXCR to reprocess the 5' RACE reads, holding one entry per CDR3 protein. The sample gives about a million distinct CDR3 sequences, about 44% of which show up once; 13% is in the top ten. General study results and limits: Higher diversity and more naive CD4+ cells were features of long-lived donors, compared to aged donors. A strong correlation between TCR beta diversity and naive T cell percentage was seen.

V was cut by 4 bases and J by 11 bases, with 0 bases left in between. Germline V lookup: CDR1 MNHGY, CDR2 SAAAGT. This CDR3 region has 9 residues. The receptor was derived from a man aged 25-45 years in good health. Sequencing input: blood. V gene TRBV6-8 combines with J gene TRBJ1-6, with D hard to call. The CDR3 coding sequence is TGTGCCAGCAGTTCACCCCTCCACTTT. This sequence encodes CASSSPLHF.